This T cell receptor beta chain originates from a study of control samples from healthy donors and cancer patients. Clones were sequenced by immunoSEQ multiplex PCR, and TCRdb holds only the in-frame ones, with some missing. The data contain some 120,000 clones, around 90% of them seen just once; the ten biggest clones take up more than 2%. Germline V CDR1 and CDR2: SGHRS, YFSETQ. This CDR3 comprises 18 residues. V was pared by 5 bases and J by 2 bases, with 10 bases of the junction left unmatched. The TCR comes from a man between 18 and 35 years old in good health. Sample: blood. The chain carries TRBV5-1 and TRBJ2-3; TRBD2 agrees at 14 bases. CDR3 bases: TGCGCCAGCAGTCGGACTAGCGGGGGGACCTCCATCACAGATACGCAGTATTTT. Its translation: CASSRTSGGTSITDTQYF.